This TCR beta chain was recorded in a study of T cell responses to AZD1222 COVID-19 vaccine. Notes on the study in general: Nearly half of spike-specific TCRs reportedly go after variant regions that carry no mutations. Baseline seropositives among AZD1222 recipients totaled only 6 or 7. The study found vaccine-associated CD4 TCRs spanning spike, dominant at 160-218 and 743-854.

The repertoire was sequenced with immunoSEQ multiplex PCR; TCRdb's copy has only in-frame clones and lacks some. This sample has approximately 150,000 clones; 85% to 90% occur once, and the top ten carry about 1.5%. As regards this clone: What it binds is unknown.

This CDR3 is built from 15 residues. Germline V lookup: CDR1 LNHDA, CDR2 SQIVND (reference sequence). V dropped 3 bases and J dropped 3 bases, with 12 bases sitting between them. This sample comprised peripheral blood, obtained 28 days after the second AZD1222 dose. The V and J genes are TRBV19 and TRBJ1-5; maybe TRBD1 (5 bases). This TCR was sampled from an adult who received the AZD1222 COVID-19 vaccine. The CDR3 region is CASSIGWGNNQPQHF. CDR3 bases: TGTGCCAGTAGTATTGGATGGGGGAACAATCAGCCCCAGCATTTT.